Listed below are T cell receptor beta chains from one sample, sequenced in a study of blood T cell repertoires in COVID-19. Profiling relied on immunoSEQ multiplex PCR, and the TCRdb table lists in-frame clones only, not all of them. The repertoire holds roughly 250,000 clones, with around 83% as singletons. Source material: peripheral blood. These receptors were collected from a man aged 40-49 years with active or convalescent COVID-19. Both conserved end residues are part of each CDR3. The order of the fields is D gene, J gene, clone size, V gene, CDR3 DNA, CDR3 protein. A D gene is named only where the DNA matches it firmly. Expanded clones are given a class, and other clones once, few, many or no size at all.

d_call: -
j_call: TRBJ1-5
clone_size: -
v_call: TRBV30
cdr3_nt: TGTGCCTGGGGTCAAAAACAGGTAAATCAGCCCCAGCATTTT
cdr3_aa: CAWGQKQVNQPQHF

d_call: -
j_call: TRBJ2-1
clone_size: -
v_call: TRBV6-5
cdr3_nt: TGTGCCAGCACCAGGGAGGGGGTTTCGACTGAGCAGTTCTTC
cdr3_aa: CASTREGVSTEQFF

d_call: -
j_call: TRBJ2-1
clone_size: -
v_call: TRBV6-6
cdr3_nt: TGTGCCAGCAGTTACGACGCAGGGGCCCTAGGTGTTGAGCAGTTCTTC
cdr3_aa: CASSYDAGALGVEQFF

d_call: -
j_call: TRBJ1-1
clone_size: -
v_call: TRBV9
cdr3_nt: TGTGCCAGCAGCTCCACGGGGGAAACTGAAGCTTTCTTT
cdr3_aa: CASSSTGETEAFF

d_call: TRBD1
j_call: TRBJ1-6
clone_size: once
v_call: TRBV2
cdr3_nt: TGTGCCAGCAGTGTAGGGACAGACGATAATTCACCCCTCCACTTT
cdr3_aa: CASSVGTDDNSPLHF

d_call: TRBD2
j_call: TRBJ2-2
clone_size: -
v_call: TRBV7-3
cdr3_nt: TGTGCCAGCAGCGCCACCGGGACTAGCGGGAGTCGTGGGGAGCTGTTTTTT
cdr3_aa: CASSATGTSGSRGELFF

d_call: -
j_call: TRBJ2-2
clone_size: -
v_call: TRBV7-6
cdr3_nt: TGTGCCAGCAGCCCTAGGAAAGGGGTTAACACCGGGGAGCTGTTTTTT
cdr3_aa: CASSPRKGVNTGELFF

d_call: TRBD2
j_call: TRBJ2-5
clone_size: once
v_call: TRBV11-3
cdr3_nt: TGTGCCAGCAGCTTAGATTTCTCTAGCGGAGTCAGCGAGACCCAGTACTTC
cdr3_aa: CASSLDFSSGVSETQYF

d_call: TRBD1
j_call: TRBJ1-5
clone_size: -
v_call: TRBV7-3
cdr3_nt: TGTGCCAGCAGCTTAACGCGCCCCCCGGGACAGGGGCCCCATCAGCCCCAGCATTTT
cdr3_aa: CASSLTRPPGQGPHQPQHF

d_call: -
j_call: TRBJ1-3
clone_size: -
v_call: TRBV15
cdr3_nt: TGTGCCACCAGCAGAGATCGAGGTGGAAACACCATATATTTT
cdr3_aa: CATSRDRGGNTIYF

d_call: -
j_call: TRBJ1-1
clone_size: -
v_call: TRBV5-1
cdr3_nt: TGCGCCAGCAACCTCAGGGAGAACACTGAAGCTTTCTTT
cdr3_aa: CASNLRENTEAFF

d_call: -
j_call: TRBJ2-7
clone_size: -
v_call: TRBV30
cdr3_nt: TGTGCCTGGAGCAGACCCTCAGGTTTCTACGAGCAGTACTTC
cdr3_aa: CAWSRPSGFYEQYF

d_call: TRBD1
j_call: TRBJ1-2
clone_size: -
v_call: TRBV28
cdr3_nt: TGTGCCAGCAGTCCCTCTTGGACAGGAAAGGGGACGGGCTACACCTTC
cdr3_aa: CASSPSWTGKGTGYTF